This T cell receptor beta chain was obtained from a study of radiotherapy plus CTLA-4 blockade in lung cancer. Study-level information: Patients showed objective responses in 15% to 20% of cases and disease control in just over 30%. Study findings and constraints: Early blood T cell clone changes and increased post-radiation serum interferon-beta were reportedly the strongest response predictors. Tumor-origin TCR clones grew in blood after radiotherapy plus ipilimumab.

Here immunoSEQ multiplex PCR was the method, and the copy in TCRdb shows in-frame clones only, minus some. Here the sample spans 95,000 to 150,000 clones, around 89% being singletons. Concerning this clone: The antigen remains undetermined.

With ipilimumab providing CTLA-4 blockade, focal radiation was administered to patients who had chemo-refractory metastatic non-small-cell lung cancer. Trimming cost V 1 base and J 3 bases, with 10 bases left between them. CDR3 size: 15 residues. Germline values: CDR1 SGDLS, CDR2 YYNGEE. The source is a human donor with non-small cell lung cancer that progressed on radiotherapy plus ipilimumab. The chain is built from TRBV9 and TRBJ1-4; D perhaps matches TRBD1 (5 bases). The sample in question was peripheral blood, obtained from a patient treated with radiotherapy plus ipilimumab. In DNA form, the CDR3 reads TGTGCCAGCAGCGTAAAAGGGGCGGCTAATGAAAAACTGTTTTTT. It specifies CASSVKGAANEKLFF.